This TCR beta chain was identified during a study of CD8+ T cells in alopecia areata. The overall study: Treated patients were dosed with oral tofacitinib, taking 5 to 10 mg twice daily.

Overall study findings and caveats: Tofacitinib did not eliminate many expanded lesional clones from scalp or blood.

CDR3 size: 14 residues. Germline V gene data show CDR1 as GTSNPN and CDR2 as SVGIG (reference sequence). V was clipped by 1 base and J by 4 bases; unmatched bases: 2. RNA, once extracted, was reverse transcribed into cDNA for use as the sequencing template. Assay used: immunoSEQ multiplex PCR; TCRdb lists only in-frame clones, some missing. This table has approximately 210,000 clones, about 64% appearing once. Specified treatment: oral pan-JAK inhibitor, 5-10 mg twice daily. Punch biopsies of lesional scalp, plus peripheral blood, were taken from alopecia areata patients. Sorted populations comprised CD4+ and CD8+ T cells obtained from PBMCs. This clone was seen a few times. As yet, its antigen is unknown.

The sample was CD4+ T cells sorted from blood, taken at week 4, from a patient treated with tofacitinib. The chain combines TRBV30 with TRBJ2-1; TRBD2 matches at 9 bases. The clonotype originates from a human donor with alopecia areata. CDR3 nucleotides: TGTGCCTGGAGTGCGGGACTAGCTTACAATGAGCAGTTCTTC. Amino acids: CAWSAGLAYNEQFF. Looking up the rest from reference TRBV30 and TRBJ2-1 gives the full variable domain: SQTIHQWPATLVQPVGSPLSLECTVEGTSNPNLYWYRQAAGRGLQLLFYSVGIGQISSEVPQNLSASRPQDRQFILSSKKLLLSDSGFYLCAWSAGLAYNEQFFGPGTRLTVL.